Sequencing of this T cell receptor beta chain was carried out in a study of blood T cell repertoires in COVID-19. Study-wide background: T cells, B-cell-depleted T cells, or PBMCs provided the cDNA or gDNA that served as material.

The method was immunoSEQ multiplex PCR; TCRdb's version includes in-frame clones alone and lacks a portion of them. There are about 180,000 clones in the sample; approximately 80% occur only once, and about an eighth lies in the top ten. The sequenced material came from PBMCs or T cells enriched from blood (not recorded which). The receptor's source is a man aged 55 to 70 who had been exposed to COVID-19.

CDR3 region: CASSKAQEYEQYF. CDR3 bases: TGTGCCAGCAGCAAAGCACAGGAGTACGAGCAGTACTTC. This chain uses TRBV21-1 with TRBJ2-7; TRBD1 is the table's D call and was not checked against the DNA. TRBV21-1 is assigned pseudogene status. The CDR3 is 13 residues long.